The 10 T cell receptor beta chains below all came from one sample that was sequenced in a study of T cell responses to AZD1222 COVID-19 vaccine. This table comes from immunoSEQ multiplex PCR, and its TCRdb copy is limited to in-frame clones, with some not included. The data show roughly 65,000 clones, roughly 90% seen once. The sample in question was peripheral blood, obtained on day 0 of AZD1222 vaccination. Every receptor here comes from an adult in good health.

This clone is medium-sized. The CDR3, as DNA: TGTGCCAGCAGCTTAGGCGGCGGCAAAACGGGTACGCAGTATTTT. It translates to CASSLGGGKTGTQYF. The chain carries TRBV7-2 and TRBJ2-3, with D hard to call. The CDR3 has 15 amino acids. Trimming pared 1 base from V and 8 bases from J, leaving 16 bases between. Germline lookup yields CDR1 SGHTA and CDR2 FQGNSA. Looking up the rest from reference TRBV7-2 and TRBJ2-3 gives the full variable domain: GAGVSQSPSNKVTEKGKDVELRCDPISGHTALYWYRQSLGQGLEFLIYFQGNSAPDKSGLPSDRFSAERTGGSVSTLTIQRTQQEDSAVYLCASSLGGGKTGTQYFGPGTRLTVL.

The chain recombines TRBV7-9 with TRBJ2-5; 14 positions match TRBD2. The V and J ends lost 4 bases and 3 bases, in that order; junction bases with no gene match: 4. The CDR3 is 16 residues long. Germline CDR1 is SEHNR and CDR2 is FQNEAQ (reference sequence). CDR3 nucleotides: TGTGCCAGCAGCTCCCTGGGACTAGCGGGAGAAGAGACCCAGTACTTC. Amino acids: CASSSLGLAGEETQYF.

The CDR3 DNA is TGTGCCAGCAGCCAAGAAGGTCTAGCGGTCTCCTACGAGCAGTACTTC. The encoded protein is CASSQEGLAVSYEQYF. The rearrangement joins TRBV3-1 (or the pseudogene TRBV3-2) to TRBJ2-7, with 7 bases that match TRBD2. The CDR3 totals 16 residues. V dropped 0 bases and J dropped 0; count of bases not matched to a gene: 5. Per germline, CDR1 LGHDT and CDR2 YNNKEL (reference sequence).

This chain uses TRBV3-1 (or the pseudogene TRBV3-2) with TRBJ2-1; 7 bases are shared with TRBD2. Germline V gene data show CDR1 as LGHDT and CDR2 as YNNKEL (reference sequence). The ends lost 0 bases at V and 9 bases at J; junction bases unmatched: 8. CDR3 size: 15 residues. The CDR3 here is CASSQDRGGWAEQFF. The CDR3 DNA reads TGTGCCAGCAGCCAAGATCGGGGAGGGTGGGCTGAGCAGTTCTTC.

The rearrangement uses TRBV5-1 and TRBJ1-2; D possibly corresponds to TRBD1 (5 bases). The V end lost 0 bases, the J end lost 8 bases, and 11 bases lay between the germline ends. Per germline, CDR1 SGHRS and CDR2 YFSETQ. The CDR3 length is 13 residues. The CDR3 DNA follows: TGCGCCAGCAGCTTGGGAGGGGATGGCGGCTACACCTTC. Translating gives CASSLGGDGGYTF.

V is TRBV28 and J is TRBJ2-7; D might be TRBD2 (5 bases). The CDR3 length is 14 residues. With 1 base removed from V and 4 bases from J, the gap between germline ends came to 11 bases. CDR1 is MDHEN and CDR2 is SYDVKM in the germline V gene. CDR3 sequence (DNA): TGTGCCAGCAGTTTATCCCGCCCGGGGTACGAGCAGTACTTC. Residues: CASSLSRPGYEQYF.

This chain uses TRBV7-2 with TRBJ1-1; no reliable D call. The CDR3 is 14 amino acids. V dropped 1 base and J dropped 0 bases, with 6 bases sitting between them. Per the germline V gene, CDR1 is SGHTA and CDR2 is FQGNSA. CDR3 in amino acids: CASSLVVMNTEAFF. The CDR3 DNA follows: TGTGCCAGCAGCTTAGTGGTAATGAACACTGAAGCTTTCTTT.

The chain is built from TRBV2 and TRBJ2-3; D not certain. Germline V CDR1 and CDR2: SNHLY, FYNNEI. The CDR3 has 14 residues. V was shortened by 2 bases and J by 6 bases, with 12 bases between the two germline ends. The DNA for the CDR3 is TGTGCCAGCAGTGAAAGGAGTCCCGGCGATACGCAGTATTTT. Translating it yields CASSERSPGDTQYF.

The CDR3 sequence: CAISEIGDFDGYTF. The CDR3 region has the DNA TGTGCCATCAGTGAAATTGGGGATTTCGATGGCTACACCTTC. The V and J genes are TRBV10-3 and TRBJ1-2; D unclear. V was trimmed by 3 bases and J by 6 bases, leaving 14 bases between them. CDR3 length: 14 amino acids. Germline CDR1 ENHRY, CDR2 SYGVKD.

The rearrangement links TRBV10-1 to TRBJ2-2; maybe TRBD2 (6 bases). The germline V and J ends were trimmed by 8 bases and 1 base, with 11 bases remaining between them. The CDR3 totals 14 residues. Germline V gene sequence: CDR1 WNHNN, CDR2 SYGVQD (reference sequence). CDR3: CASRAGRNTGELFF. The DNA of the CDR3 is TGCGCCAGCCGCGCGGGACGGAACACCGGGGAGCTGTTTTTT.